The rows below give T cell receptor beta chains drawn from one sample of a study of cytomegalovirus exposure and HLA in healthy donors. Assay used: immunoSEQ multiplex PCR; TCRdb lists only in-frame clones, some missing. The table includes approximately 120,000 clones, just under 70% detected once. The sequenced sample consisted of PBMCs. Source of these receptors: a woman aged 70-85 years in good health and CMV-seropositive. Both conserved end residues are part of each CDR3. D genes are given only for firm matches. Not all rows give a size; the values are once, few, many and, for expanded clones, a class.

J	V	size	D	DNA	CDR3
TRBJ1-1	TRBV2	NA	TRBD1	TGTGCCACTGCAGGGGGCGCGCGGACTGAAGCTTTCTTT	CATAGGARTEAFF
TRBJ2-5	TRBV15	NA	NA	TGTGCCACCAGCAGAGATCTCCAAGAGACCCAGTACTTC	CATSRDLQETQYF
TRBJ2-6	TRBV18	few	NA	TGTGCCAGCTCACCACCGACCGGGATGGGGGGGGCCAACGTCCTGACTTTC	CASSPPTGMGGANVLTF
TRBJ1-1	TRBV7-6	few	NA	TGCGCCAGCAGCTTACAAGCTAATTTAGTCGCTGAAGCTTTCTTT	CASSLQANLVAEAFF
TRBJ2-1	TRBV5-1	NA	TRBD2	TGCGCCAGCACTCAGGGATCTAGCGGGGGTACTGAGCAGTTCTTC	CASTQGSSGGTEQFF
TRBJ1-1	TRBV6-5	NA	TRBD1	TGTGCCAGCACCCATGACAGGGTGCGCACTGAAGCTTTCTTT	CASTHDRVRTEAFF
TRBJ2-3	TRBV6-5	NA	NA	TGTGCCAGCAGTCCTGACATATTGCGAGATACGCAGTATTTT	CASSPDILRDTQYF
TRBJ2-5	TRBV6-1	NA	TRBD2	TGTGCCAGCAGTGACAACTCCGGGACTAAAGAGACCCAGTACTTC	CASSDNSGTKETQYF
TRBJ1-1	TRBV7-9	once	TRBD1	TGTGCCAGCAGCTCTGGGACAGGGTTGAACACTGAAGCTTTCTTT	CASSSGTGLNTEAFF
TRBJ1-6	TRBV4-3	NA	NA	TGCGCCAGCAGCCAAGATGGGGGAGGTATTTCACCCCTCCACTTT	CASSQDGGGISPLHF
TRBJ1-3	TRBV7-2	NA	NA	TGTGCCAGCAGCTTAGGGGGGGTAATCTCTGGAAACACCATATATTTT	CASSLGGVISGNTIYF
TRBJ2-3	TRBV29-1	few	NA	TGCAGCACTAGCACAGATACGCAGTATTTT	CSTSTDTQYF
TRBJ2-7	TRBV29-1	NA	TRBD1	TGCAGCGTTGGAAAGGACAGGGTAGTGTACGAGCAGTACTTC	CSVGKDRVVYEQYF
TRBJ2-5	TRBV2	NA	NA	TGTGCCAGCAGTTTCCTTCAGGGGCAAGAGACCCAGTACTTC	CASSFLQGQETQYF
TRBJ1-6	TRBV19	NA	TRBD1	TGTGCCAGTAGTAACAGGGGGACCGATTCACCCCTCCACTTT	CASSNRGTDSPLHF
TRBJ1-1	TRBV5-1	NA	NA	TGCGCCAGCAGCTTATCTTCCCCAGGGTTGGGCACTGAAGCTTTCTTT	CASSLSSPGLGTEAFF
TRBJ2-7	TRBV7-9	NA	TRBD2	TGTGCCAGCAGCCCGACTAGCGGGGGAGATTACGAGCAGTACTTC	CASSPTSGGDYEQYF
TRBJ1-1	TRBV20-1	NA	NA	TGCAGTGCTAGAGGGGGGGCTGAAGCTTTCTTT	CSARGGAEAFF
TRBJ1-2	TRBV6-5	NA	NA	TGTGCCAGCAGGAAGACAGCTAACTATGGCTACACCTTC	CASRKTANYGYTF
TRBJ1-4	TRBV15	NA	NA	TGTGCCACCAGCAGAGATCGAGGCAGAAATGAAAAACTGTTTTTT	CATSRDRGRNEKLFF
TRBJ2-3	TRBV5-1	NA	TRBD2	TGCGCCAGCAGCTTGGTTCCTACTAGCGCGACTAGCACAGATACGCAGTATTTT	CASSLVPTSATSTDTQYF
TRBJ1-2	TRBV7-2	NA	TRBD1	TGTGCCAGCAGCCTACAGGGGGCGGGCTATGGCTACACCTTC	CASSLQGAGYGYTF
TRBJ2-1	TRBV6-4	NA	NA	TGTGCCAGCAGTGACTCTACCGCCAGGAATGAGCAGTTCTTC	CASSDSTARNEQFF
TRBJ2-2	TRBV5-6	NA	NA	TGTGCCAGCAGCTTTCGGGCAGGGGTATCCGCTTTAGGGGAGCTGTTTTTT	CASSFRAGVSALGELFF
TRBJ2-1	TRBV5-4	NA	NA	TGTGCCAGCAGCTTGGATCTCGGGGAGTCCTACAATGAGCAGTTCTTC	CASSLDLGESYNEQFF
TRBJ1-2	TRBV7-6	few	NA	TGTGCCAGCAGCCCCCGGTATATTAACTATGGCTACACCTTC	CASSPRYINYGYTF
TRBJ1-2	TRBV19	NA	NA	TGTGCCAGTAGTAGTTCAGTTTATGGCTACACCTTC	CASSSSVYGYTF
TRBJ2-7	TRBV6-6	NA	TRBD2	TGTGCCAGCAGTTCTGGGGTTAGCGGGATTGCCGAGCAGTACTTC	CASSSGVSGIAEQYF
TRBJ2-5	TRBV7-8	NA	TRBD1	TGTGCCAGCAGCTTAGCGCTCGGACAGGTGCTAGAGACCCAGTACTTC	CASSLALGQVLETQYF
TRBJ1-4	TRBV2	few	TRBD1	TGTGCCATCGCAGGGACAGGAGTCCTCCCCGGGGAAAAACTGTTTTTT	CAIAGTGVLPGEKLFF
TRBJ2-1	TRBV19	NA	TRBD1	TGTGCCAGTAGTATGATGGGACAGGGCTACAATGAGCAGTTCTTC	CASSMMGQGYNEQFF
TRBJ1-5	TRBV5-1	NA	NA	TGCGCCAGCAGCTTGGGGCTAGGACAGCCCCAGCATTTT	CASSLGLGQPQHF
TRBJ1-4	TRBV2	few	TRBD1	TGTGCCAGCAGTCGACAGGGGTTTAATGAAAAACTGTTTTTT	CASSRQGFNEKLFF
TRBJ2-5	TRBV29-1	NA	NA	TGCAGTATCCCTAGCGCAGGGTCGTTAGAGACCCAGTACTTC	CSIPSAGSLETQYF
TRBJ1-1	TRBV30	NA	NA	TGTGCCTGGAGTGTTATGTTAACAGCTGAAGCTTTCTTT	CAWSVMLTAEAFF
TRBJ2-7	TRBV6-5	NA	TRBD1	TGTGCCAGCAGGGTGGGACAGGGGGCTTCCTACGAGCAGTACTTC	CASRVGQGASYEQYF
TRBJ2-6	TRBV29-1	NA	TRBD1	TGCAGCGTTGCCTTTTGGTGGACAGGGGGCGCGAGGGGCTCTGGGGCCAACGTCCTGACTTTC	CSVAFWWTGGARGSGANVLTF
TRBJ2-5	TRBV19	once	TRBD1	TGTGCCAGCCGGGACAGTTCCCAAGAGACCCAGTACTTC	CASRDSSQETQYF
TRBJ2-5	TRBV2	NA	NA	TGTGCCAGCAGTGAAGGCATGCGGGGTGGAGAGACCCAGTACTTC	CASSEGMRGGETQYF
TRBJ2-7	TRBV27	NA	NA	TGTGCCAGCAGTTTGGGTAGTGGAGGCGAGCAGTACTTC	CASSLGSGGEQYF
TRBJ1-1	TRBV19	NA	NA	TGTGCCAGTAGTATGAGCTCACCGTATGAAGCTTTCTTT	CASSMSSPYEAFF
TRBJ2-3	TRBV6-1	NA	NA	TGTGCCAGCAGTGAAGCCATTGCAGATACGCAGTATTTT	CASSEAIADTQYF
TRBJ1-2	TRBV6-5	NA	NA	TGTGCCAGCAGGGGGGGGCGGTATGGCTACACCTTC	CASRGGRYGYTF
TRBJ1-5	TRBV13	NA	NA	TGTGCCAGCAGCTTATCTCGTAGCGGGAATCAGCCCCAGCATTTT	CASSLSRSGNQPQHF
TRBJ1-5	TRBV29-1	few	NA	TGCAGCGTTGCAGGGAATAGCAATCAGCCCCAGCATTTT	CSVAGNSNQPQHF
TRBJ1-2	TRBV30	NA	TRBD1	TGTGCCTGGAGTCCTAAACCCCAGGGGGCGGGCTACACCTTC	CAWSPKPQGAGYTF
TRBJ1-3	TRBV30	NA	TRBD1	TGTGCCTGGAGTGTTCTACAGGGGCGACAACTCTCTGGAAACACCATATATTTT	CAWSVLQGRQLSGNTIYF